Presented here are 18 T cell receptor beta chains from one specimen sequenced in a study of blood T cell repertoires in COVID-19. Clones were sequenced by immunoSEQ multiplex PCR, and TCRdb holds only the in-frame ones, with some missing. The sample lists around 250,000 clones, around 87% occurring once. Material: peripheral blood. All receptors derive from a woman aged 70-85 years with active or convalescent COVID-19.

The rearrangement links TRBV7-9 to TRBJ1-1, with a possible D match to TRBD1 (5 bases). V shed 5 bases and J shed 5 bases, with 9 bases lying between them. Germline-derived CDR1 and CDR2 are SEHNR and FQNEAQ (reference sequence). This CDR3 region has 12 residues. CDR3 region: CASSPAGTEAFF. The CDR3, as DNA: TGTGCCAGCAGCCCCGCAGGGACTGAAGCTTTCTTT.

The gene calls are TRBV7-8 and TRBJ1-3; D is unresolved. The V end was cut by 3 bases, the J end by 0 bases, with 18 bases between. The CDR3 is made up of 18 amino acids. From germline, CDR1 is SGHVS and CDR2 FQNEAQ. In DNA form, the CDR3 reads TGTGCCAGCAGCTTCGGCCCAGTCGGTAGGAGCTCTGGAAACACCATATATTTT. Residues: CASSFGPVGRSSGNTIYF.

Here the CDR3 DNA reads TGTGCCAGCAGCCAAGATCCGGAGGGATTGGGGACCGGGGAGCTGTTTTTT. Translation: CASSQDPEGLGTGELFF. The rearrangement joins TRBV4-2 to TRBJ2-2; TRBD2 is a possible D gene (6 bases). Trimming pared 0 bases from V and 5 bases from J, leaving 16 bases between. From germline, CDR1 is LGHNA and CDR2 YNFKEQ. The CDR3 loop spans 17 amino acids.

This chain uses TRBV5-4 with TRBJ2-5, with D maybe TRBD1 (6 bases). Trimming removed 4 bases from V and 4 bases from J, with 14 bases in between. Per germline, CDR1 SGHNT and CDR2 YYREEE (reference sequence). There are 14 residues in the CDR3. In DNA form, the CDR3 reads TGTGCCAGCAGCCGTCCAGGGGTAGGAGAGACCCAGTACTTC. The encoded protein is CASSRPGVGETQYF.

This rearrangement joins TRBV27 to TRBJ2-5, with TRBD2 as a possible D gene (5 bases). The CDR3 extends over 11 amino acids. The V end was cut by 8 bases, the J end by 8 bases, with 12 bases between. CDR1 and CDR2 (germline): MNHEY, SMNVEV (reference sequence). CDR3 bases: TGTGCCAGCTCCTCCGGGGATACCCAGTACTTC. Translation: CASSSGDTQYF.

In this sample, this clone turned up once. The chain carries TRBV7-2 and TRBJ2-7; D not certain. Per the germline V gene, CDR1 is SGHTA and CDR2 is FQGNSA. CDR3 length equals 13 residues. Deletions cut 0 bases from V and 3 bases from J, with 6 bases between. The CDR3 nucleotides are TGTGCCAGCAGCTTAGCACAGCTCTACGAGCAGTACTTC. Protein: CASSLAQLYEQYF.

V usage is TRBV7-3 and J usage is TRBJ2-1; 8 bases line up with TRBD1. The CDR3 has 16 residues. In germline, CDR1 is SGHTA, CDR2 FQGTGA. V shed 2 bases, J shed 7 bases, and the junction held 10 bases outside the gene matches. CDR3 nucleotides: TGTGCCAGCAGCTTATCGGGCCCAGGGGGCGAGAATGAGCAGTTCTTC. It translates to CASSLSGPGGENEQFF.

J is TRBJ2-2 and V is TRBV12-3 or TRBV12-4; the D gene is possibly TRBD2 (5 bases). This CDR3 has 13 amino acids. The V and J ends lost 6 bases and 4 bases respectively, with 9 bases between them. The CDR3 nucleotides are TGTGCCAGCAGCCGAGGGTCCACCGGGGAGCTGTTTTTT. Its protein is CASSRGSTGELFF.

V is TRBV5-4 and J is TRBJ1-4; D is perhaps TRBD1 (5 bases). Trimming took off 4 bases at V and 0 bases at J, with 13 bases between the two ends. The CDR3 covers 16 residues. Germline assignment: CDR1 SGHNT and CDR2 YYREEE (reference sequence). The CDR3 nucleotides read TGTGCCAGCAGCCCGGAGAGACAGTCAACTAATGAAAAACTGTTTTTT. This sequence encodes CASSPERQSTNEKLFF.

The chain carries TRBV6-6 and TRBJ1-2; D gene ambiguous. Looked up from germline, CDR1 is MNHNY and CDR2 is SVGAGI (reference sequence). With 0 bases removed from V and 5 bases from J, the gap between germline ends came to 7 bases. There are 13 residues in the CDR3. In DNA, the CDR3 is TGTGCCAGCAGTTACTCGACTTCTTATGGCTACACCTTC. Translated: CASSYSTSYGYTF.

The CDR3 reads CASSYITGNTEAFF. The CDR3 nucleotides are TGTGCCAGCAGTTACATAACGGGGAACACTGAAGCTTTCTTT. V is TRBV6-2 or TRBV6-3 and J is TRBJ1-1; D is unclear. There are 14 residues in the CDR3. Germline loops: CDR1 MNHEY, CDR2 SVGEGT. V shed 2 bases and J shed 1 base, with 8 bases lying between them.

CDR3 sequence: CASSPRQGDEKLFF. The CDR3 region has the DNA TGTGCCAGCTCACCGAGACAGGGGGATGAAAAACTGTTTTTT. The chain links TRBV18 to TRBJ1-4, with 9 positions matching TRBD1. Losses at the gene ends were 3 bases for V and 6 bases for J; bases not matched to a gene: 2. Germline CDR1 KGHSH, CDR2 LQKENI. The CDR3 has 14 amino acids. The full variable domain, its missing parts supplied by reference TRBV18 and TRBJ1-4, is NAGVMQNPRHLVRRRGQEARLRCSPMKGHSHVYWYRQLPEEGLKFMVYLQKENIIDESGMPKERFSAEFPKEGPSILRIQQVVRGDSAAYFCASSPRQGDEKLFFGSGTQLSVL.

The J gene is TRBJ2-1, the V gene TRBV18; 8 nucleotides agree with TRBD2. The V and J ends lost 0 bases and 4 bases, in that order; junction bases with no gene match: 5. Germline loops: CDR1 KGHSH, CDR2 LQKENI. CDR3 length: 16 amino acids. The CDR3 DNA reads as TGTGCCAGCTCACCACCGAGCGGGGGCCTTTACAATGAGCAGTTCTTC. Protein sequence: CASSPPSGGLYNEQFF.

This chain joins TRBV9 and TRBJ2-5; 7 bases are a match to TRBD2. This CDR3 comprises 15 residues. Per the germline V gene, CDR1 is SGDLS and CDR2 is YYNGEE. With V trimmed by 4 bases and J by 1 base, 7 bases remained unmatched. In DNA form, the CDR3 reads TGTGCCAGCAGCCGTGGGGGGGTCCCCCAAGAGACCCAGTACTTC. Its protein is CASSRGGVPQETQYF.

The chain carries TRBV24-1 and TRBJ1-2; 10 nucleotides align to TRBD1. Unmatched junction bases numbered 8, after V lost 4 bases and J lost 4 bases. CDR1 and CDR2 (germline): KGHDR, SFDVKD. The CDR3 consists of 16 residues. CDR3 sequence (DNA): TGTGCCACCAGTGAAAGAGCGGGGACAGGGGCCTATGGCTACACCTTC. Its translation: CATSERAGTGAYGYTF.

V is TRBV6-5 and J is TRBJ2-3; D may be TRBD1 (6 bases). The CDR3 has 14 residues. Germline CDR1 and CDR2: MNHEY and SVGAGI. V was pared by 6 bases and J by 2 bases, with 12 bases between. The CDR3 nucleotides read TGTGCCAGCAGCAGGGGCGCCCCCACAGATACGCAGTATTTT. Translation: CASSRGAPTDTQYF.

To note about this clone: This CDR3 is also generated by other DNA sequences in the sample. The V and J genes are TRBV12-3 or TRBV12-4 and TRBJ2-2; D is uncertain. This CDR3 comprises 12 residues. Trimming took 4 bases from V and 3 from J, leaving 3 bases between them. This CDR3 is CASSSYTGELFF. In DNA, the CDR3 is TGTGCCAGCAGTTCCTACACCGGGGAGCTGTTTTTT.

This rearrangement joins TRBV5-1 to TRBJ2-7, with 9 bases aligning to TRBD1. The junction had 10 bases not matched to a gene; V was cut back by 4 bases and J by 5 bases. From germline, CDR1 is SGHRS and CDR2 YFSETQ. This CDR3 spans 15 amino acids. Here the CDR3 reads CASSGGTGLGHEQYF. CDR3 in DNA: TGCGCCAGCAGCGGAGGGACAGGGCTCGGCCACGAGCAGTACTTC.